This record concerns one TCR beta chain sequence. This sample was included in a study of T cell responses to AZD1222 COVID-19 vaccine. This CDR3 spans 15 amino acids. Germline CDR1 and CDR2: SEHNR and FQNEAQ (reference sequence). The V end was cut by 5 bases, the J end by 0 bases, with 10 bases between. Assay: immunoSEQ multiplex PCR; the TCRdb copy retains only in-frame clones and omits some. The table includes tens of thousands of clones, over 75% detected once. The source material was peripheral blood, sampled on day 0 of AZD1222 vaccination. This chain links TRBV7-9 with TRBJ1-4; tentatively, D is TRBD1 (5 bases). The source of this sequence is an adult in good health. CDR3 coding DNA: TGTGCCAGCAGCCCAACGACAGCAACTAATGAAAAACTGTTTTTT. Protein product: CASSPTTATNEKLFF.